The 22 T cell receptor beta chains below all came from one sample that was sequenced in a study of blood T cell repertoires in COVID-19. Only in-frame clones appear in the TCRdb table, and some are missing; sequencing was by immunoSEQ multiplex PCR. The data show about 62,000 clones, with 80% to 95% seen just once and roughly 6.2% held by the top ten. Specimen: peripheral blood. Receptor source: a human donor in a cohort sampled during active COVID-19.

This chain uses TRBV18 with TRBJ2-7, with TRBD1 identical over 9 bases. CDR3 length equals 13 residues. V shed 6 bases and J 9 bases; nucleotides not matched to a gene: 9. Germline-derived CDR1 and CDR2 are KGHSH and LQKENI. The CDR3 region is CASSPTQGAGQYF. CDR3 in DNA: TGTGCCAGCTCGCCAACACAGGGGGCGGGGCAGTACTTC.

This chain links TRBV3-1 (or the pseudogene TRBV3-2) with TRBJ2-7, with 7 bases identical to TRBD1. V trimming: 8 bases; J trimming: 6 bases; junction bases outside the gene matches: 10. CDR1 and CDR2 from the germline V gene are LGHDT and YNNKEL (reference sequence). CDR3 length: 13 residues. The CDR3 region has the DNA TGTGCCAGCGCCGGATTAACAGGGGTCGAGCAGTACTTC. Encoded protein: CASAGLTGVEQYF.

The chain has TRBV27 and TRBJ2-1; 7 bases are shared with TRBD2. Germline CDR1 is MNHEY and CDR2 is SMNVEV (reference sequence). V lost 1 base to trimming and J lost 5 bases; unmatched junction nucleotides: 8. The CDR3 extends over 16 amino acids. As DNA, the CDR3 is TGTGCCAGCAGTTTATTGCTCGGGCTAGCGGACAATGAGCAGTTCTTC. Protein sequence: CASSLLLGLADNEQFF.

The rearrangement uses TRBV6-5 and TRBJ1-1; 7 bases agree with TRBD1. Germline V lookup: CDR1 MNHEY, CDR2 SVGAGI. J lost 0 bases, V lost 8 bases, and 6 bases had no gene match. The CDR3 contains 14 residues. DNA for the CDR3: TGTGCCAGCCTCCTGACAGGGATGAACACTGAAGCTTTCTTT. Translated: CASLLTGMNTEAFF.

This chain joins TRBV28 and TRBJ2-3; D not resolved. CDR1 is MDHEN and CDR2 is SYDVKM in the germline V gene. Trimming removed 5 bases at V and 6 bases at J, with 18 bases between. The CDR3 contains 15 residues. The CDR3 DNA is TGTGCCAGCAGTCCCGCCCGCCCCCCCGGGGATACGCAGTATTTT. Amino acids: CASSPARPPGDTQYF.

CDR3 coding DNA: TGTGCCAGCAGCTTGGGGGCAGGCCTCTACGAGCAGTACTTC. Protein product: CASSLGAGLYEQYF. The chain links TRBV5-4 to TRBJ2-7; D unresolved. Trimming took 0 bases from V and 3 from J, leaving 10 bases between them. Germline V CDR1 and CDR2: SGHNT, YYREEE (reference sequence). The CDR3 runs to 14 residues.

The chain couples TRBV6-6 to TRBJ2-1; tentatively, D is TRBD2 (5 bases). Trimming shortened V by 0 bases and J by 0 bases, and 6 bases separated the two germline ends. CDR3 length equals 15 residues. Per germline, CDR1 MNHNY and CDR2 SVGAGI (reference sequence). This CDR3 reads CASSYSLGSYNEQFF. CDR3 coding DNA: TGTGCCAGCAGTTACTCACTAGGCTCCTACAATGAGCAGTTCTTC.

This clone has a single count. The CDR3 DNA reads as TGTGCCAGCAACGGGGGGACAGATACGCAGTATTTT. It yields the protein CASNGGTDTQYF. The J gene is TRBJ2-3, the V gene TRBV5-6, with 7 positions matching TRBD2. J lost 3 bases, V lost 6 bases, and 1 base had no gene match. The germline V gene encodes CDR1 SGHDT and CDR2 YYEEEE. The CDR3 spans 12 residues.

The V and J genes are TRBV2 and TRBJ2-3; 7 bases are shared with TRBD1. In germline, CDR1 is SNHLY, CDR2 FYNNEI. V dropped 5 bases and J dropped 4; count of bases not matched to a gene: 3. This CDR3 has 13 amino acids. CDR3 in DNA: TGTGCCAGCAGTCGACAGGGCCCAGATACGCAGTATTTT. It yields the protein CASSRQGPDTQYF.

The V and J genes are TRBV4-3 and TRBJ2-3; TRBD2 might be the D (5 bases). There are 13 residues in the CDR3. Germline CDR1 and CDR2: LGHNA and YSLEER. Trimming removed 4 bases from V and 8 bases from J, with 13 bases in between. The CDR3 DNA sequence: TGCGCCAGCAGCCGAGTAGCGTGGGTTACGCAGTATTTT. This translates into CASSRVAWVTQYF.

The V gene is TRBV18, the J gene TRBJ2-7; D gene uncertain. This CDR3 is built from 13 residues. Germline CDR1 reads KGHSH; CDR2 reads LQKENI. The ends were cut back, 3 bases at V and 5 bases at J, with 11 bases in the middle. The DNA for the CDR3 is TGTGCCAGCTCACCGCCCGTTTCGGACGAGCAGTACTTC. It codes for CASSPPVSDEQYF.

There are a few counts of this clone. The V and J genes are TRBV13 and TRBJ1-5, with TRBD1 matching 9 bases. This CDR3 is 17 amino acids long. V was clipped by 0 bases and J by 6 bases; unmatched bases: 9. Per the germline V gene, CDR1 is PRHDT and CDR2 is FYEKMQ (reference sequence). CDR3 bases: TGTGCCAGCAGCTTAGGGCCAGGGACAGGGAGGGGTCAGCCCCAGCATTTT. Its protein product is CASSLGPGTGRGQPQHF.

This clone was detected only once. This sequence joins TRBV30 and TRBJ2-7; 13 bases align to TRBD2. V was pared by 2 bases and J by 7 bases, with 5 bases of the junction left unmatched. Germline V gene data show CDR1 as GTSNPN and CDR2 as SVGIG (reference sequence). The CDR3 runs to 14 residues. The CDR3 bases are TGTGCCTGGAGTTTGGGACTAGCGGGAAATGAGCAGTACTTC. It encodes CAWSLGLAGNEQYF. The full variable domain, rest sourced from reference TRBV30 and TRBJ2-7, is SQTIHQWPATLVQPVGSPLSLECTVEGTSNPNLYWYRQAAGRGLQLLFYSVGIGQISSEVPQNLSASRPQDRQFILSSKKLLLSDSGFYLCAWSLGLAGNEQYFGPGTRLTVT.

The CDR3 nucleotides read TGTGCCAGTAGTTTCCCACTAGCGGGAGGGGTCGAGCAGTTCTTC. Translation: CASSFPLAGGVEQFF. The rearrangement links TRBV19 to TRBJ2-1, with 13 bases fitting TRBD2. The CDR3 is made up of 15 amino acids. The J segment lost 10 bases and the V segment lost 5 bases, leaving 8 bases of the junction unmatched. Germline V CDR1 and CDR2: LNHDA, SQIVND (reference sequence).

The chain links TRBV12-3 or TRBV12-4 to TRBJ2-3; D is unresolved. Trimming removed 5 bases from V and 4 bases from J, with 10 bases in between. The CDR3 runs 13 residues. This chain's CDR3 is CASSPGVPDTQYF. CDR3 coding DNA: TGTGCCAGCAGTCCCGGTGTTCCAGATACGCAGTATTTT.

The gene calls are TRBV5-4 and TRBJ2-6; D gene uncertain. In germline, CDR1 is SGHNT, CDR2 YYREEE (reference sequence). The germline V and J ends were trimmed by 0 bases and 4 bases, with 11 bases remaining between them. CDR3 length: 16 residues. In nucleotides, the CDR3 is TGTGCCAGCAGCTTGGTGGCGAGCAGGGGGGCCAACGTCCTGACTTTC. Encoded protein: CASSLVASRGANVLTF.

The chain combines TRBV27 with TRBJ2-7; 8 bases align to TRBD1. Losses at the gene ends were 4 bases for V and 3 bases for J; bases not matched to a gene: 8. CDR1 and CDR2 from the germline V gene are MNHEY and SMNVEV (reference sequence). This CDR3 has 15 amino acids. CDR3 sequence: CASSSTPGTGYEQYF. The DNA for the CDR3 is TGTGCCAGCAGTTCTACGCCCGGGACAGGCTACGAGCAGTACTTC.

For the CDR3, the DNA is TGTGCCAGCAGATTCCCGGGACAGGGGGCCAACGAGCAGTACTTC. Amino acid sequence: CASRFPGQGANEQYF. The chain couples TRBV28 to TRBJ2-7, with TRBD1 matching over 12 bases. In germline, CDR1 is MDHEN, CDR2 SYDVKM. The CDR3 extends over 15 amino acids. Trimming took 6 bases from V and 5 from J; bases not matched to a gene: 8.

V gene TRBV11-3 combines with J gene TRBJ2-1; D call uncertain. This CDR3 has 12 residues. CDR1 and CDR2 from the germline V gene are SGHNT and YENEEA. V was trimmed by 4 bases and J by 12 bases, leaving 13 bases between them. CDR3 in DNA: TGTGCCAGCAGCTATCTTGGCCAGCGGCAGTTCTTC. It encodes CASSYLGQRQFF.

This chain joins TRBV7-2 and TRBJ2-5; D remains ambiguous. The CDR3 length is 14 residues. V dropped 3 bases and J dropped 4 bases, with 12 bases sitting between them. Germline lookup yields CDR1 SGHTA and CDR2 FQGNSA. CDR3 in amino acids: CASSFLGRIETQYF. The CDR3 DNA follows: TGTGCCAGCAGCTTTCTGGGCAGGATAGAGACCCAGTACTTC.

V and J are TRBV4-1 and TRBJ2-1, with a tentative D call TRBD2 (5 bases). The CDR3 is 14 residues long. The germline V gene has CDR1 MGHRA and CDR2 YSYEKL. V was shortened by 2 bases and J by 4 bases, with 9 bases between the two germline ends. The CDR3 DNA reads as TGCGCCAGCAGCCAACTAGCCCTGTACAATGAGCAGTTCTTC. As protein: CASSQLALYNEQFF.

This clone was observed a single time. The V and J genes are TRBV6-6 and TRBJ2-2; 9 bases line up with TRBD2. Germline CDR1 MNHNY, CDR2 SVGAGI (reference sequence). This CDR3 has 16 residues. V gave up 4 bases and J gave up 2 bases; unmatched junction bases: 5. In nucleotides, the CDR3 is TGTGCCAGCAGTTCTACGACTAGCGGAAACACCGGGGAGCTGTTTTTT. Its protein is CASSSTTSGNTGELFF.